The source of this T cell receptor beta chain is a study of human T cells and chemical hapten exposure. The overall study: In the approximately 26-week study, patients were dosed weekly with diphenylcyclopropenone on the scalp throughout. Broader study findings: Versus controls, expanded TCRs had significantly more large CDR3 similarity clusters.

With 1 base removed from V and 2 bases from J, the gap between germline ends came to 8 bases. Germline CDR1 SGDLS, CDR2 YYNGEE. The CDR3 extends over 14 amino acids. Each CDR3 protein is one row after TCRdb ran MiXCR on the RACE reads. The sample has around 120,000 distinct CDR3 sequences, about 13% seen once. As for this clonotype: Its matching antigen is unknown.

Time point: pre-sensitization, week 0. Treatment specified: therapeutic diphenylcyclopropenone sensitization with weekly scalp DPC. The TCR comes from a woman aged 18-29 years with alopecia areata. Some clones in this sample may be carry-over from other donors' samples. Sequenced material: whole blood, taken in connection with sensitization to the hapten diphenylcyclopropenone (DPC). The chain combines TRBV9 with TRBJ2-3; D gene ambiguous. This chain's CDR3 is CASSVRTSTDTQYF. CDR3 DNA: TGTGCCAGCAGCGTAAGGACCTCCACAGATACGCAGTATTTT.